The present T cell receptor (beta chain) was sequenced within a study of early T cells in non-severe SARS-CoV-2 infection. Study-level background: Sequenced bulk RNA came from whole blood that was unsorted, and chains were unpaired. Study-level results: Database matching using VDJdb favored anti-spike CD8 responses, with private and CD4 specificities left missing.

As for this clonotype: Antigen: not known.

Tagging with unique molecular identifiers was applied to individual cDNA molecules. TCRdb recomputed calls from the 5' RACE reads with MiXCR, one row per CDR3 protein. Among fewer than 40,000 distinct CDR3 sequences listed, roughly 6% were seen once. J was trimmed by 2 bases and V by 5 bases; bases with no gene match: 3. Germline V CDR1 and CDR2: SGHAT, FQNNGV. This CDR3 is 16 amino acids long. The TCR was taken from an adult who was a healthcare worker with PCR-confirmed SARS-CoV-2 infection or an uninfected control (not recorded which). Sequencing was performed on whole blood. This chain connects TRBV11-2 to TRBJ2-7; 16 positions match TRBD2. The CDR3 DNA reads TGTGCCAGCAGCCCCGGGACTAGCGGGAGGGCCTACGAGCAGTACTTC. It codes for CASSPGTSGRAYEQYF.